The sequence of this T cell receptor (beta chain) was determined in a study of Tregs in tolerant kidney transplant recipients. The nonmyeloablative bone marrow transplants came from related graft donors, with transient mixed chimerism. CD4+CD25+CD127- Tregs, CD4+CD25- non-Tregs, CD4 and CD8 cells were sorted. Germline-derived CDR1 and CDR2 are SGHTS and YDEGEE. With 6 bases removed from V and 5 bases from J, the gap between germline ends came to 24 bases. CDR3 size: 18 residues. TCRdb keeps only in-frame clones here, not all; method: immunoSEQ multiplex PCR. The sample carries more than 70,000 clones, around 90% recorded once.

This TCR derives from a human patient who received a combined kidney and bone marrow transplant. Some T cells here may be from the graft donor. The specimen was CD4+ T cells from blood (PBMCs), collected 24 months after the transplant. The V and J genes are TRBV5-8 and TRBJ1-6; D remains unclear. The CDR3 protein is CASTPYLRSDLNNSPLHF. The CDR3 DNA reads TGTGCCAGCACCCCCTACCTGAGGTCTGATCTAAATAATTCACCCCTCCACTTT.